A single sample is the source of the 30 T cell receptor beta chains below, sequenced in a study of T cell repertoires in aging, cancer and after chemotherapy. The template was genomic DNA from peripheral blood, not RNA. TRB rearrangements spanning V, D and J were amplified using mixed TRB-A/B primers. TCRdb processed the multiplex PCR reads anew with MiXCR; each CDR3 protein has one entry. Among 13,000 or so distinct CDR3 sequences listed, around 23% were seen once. The sequenced sample consisted of blood. These receptors were obtained from a human donor in good health.

Notes on this clonotype: Relative to the germline gene, one junction end is altered; a read error may explain this. J is TRBJ2-3 and V is TRBV7-9; 7 bases align to TRBD2. This CDR3 is 14 amino acids long. CDR1 and CDR2 (germline): SEHNR, FQNEAQ (reference sequence). The CDR3 protein is CDSSAWTSTDTQYF. CDR3 bases: TGTGACAGCAGCGCATGGACTAGTACAGATACGCAGTATTTT.

The chain recombines TRBV12-5 with TRBJ1-5; possible D gene TRBD1, 6 bases. CDR3 length equals 13 residues. V lost 5 bases and J 9 bases, leaving 14 bases between the germline ends. Germline loops: CDR1 LGHNT, CDR2 FRNRAP. CDR3 in amino acids: CASGLQGTRPQHF. The CDR3 DNA follows: TGTGCTAGTGGTCTACAGGGTACCCGGCCCCAGCATTTT.

This clonotype was picked up a small number of times. The gene calls are TRBV6-5 and TRBJ2-7; TRBD1 matches 7 bases. This CDR3 contains 14 residues. Germline V gene sequence: CDR1 MNHEY, CDR2 SVGAGI. The ends lost 4 bases at V and 6 bases at J; junction bases unmatched: 9. The CDR3 nucleotides read TGTGCCAGCAGTTCCACAGGGGTTCCTCTCGAGCAGTACTTC. As protein: CASSSTGVPLEQYF.

The chain combines TRBV9 with TRBJ2-3; 11 bases agree with TRBD2. Germline loops: CDR1 SGDLS, CDR2 YYNGEE. The CDR3 loop spans 18 amino acids. V shed 0 bases, J shed 0 bases, and the junction held 6 bases outside the gene matches. CDR3 DNA sequence: TGTGCCAGCAGCGTAGAGGCTAGCGGGGGGTCTAGCACAGATACGCAGTATTTT. Translation: CASSVEASGGSSTDTQYF.

This clonotype has a handful of counts. The rearrangement links TRBV7-3 to TRBJ2-7; 7 positions match TRBD1. This CDR3 spans 13 amino acids. Germline CDR1 is SGHTA and CDR2 is FQGTGA. Germline trimming cut 5 bases from V and 6 bases from J; bases unmatched to any gene: 7. The CDR3 protein is CASSKDRESEQYF. The CDR3 DNA reads TGTGCCAGCAGCAAAGACAGGGAGTCCGAGCAGTACTTC.

The chain employs TRBV19 and TRBJ2-5; D is possibly TRBD1 (7 bases). The length of the CDR3 is 12 residues. From germline, CDR1 is LNHDA and CDR2 SQIVND (reference sequence). Trimming pared 4 bases from V and 7 bases from J, leaving 10 bases between. The CDR3 is CASSTGGGTQYF. For the CDR3, the DNA is TGTGCCAGTAGTACAGGGGGAGGGACCCAGTACTTC.

Many counts were recorded for this clonotype. The chain carries TRBV30 and TRBJ1-6; no firm D call. The CDR3 has 14 residues. The V gene lost 2 bases and the J gene lost 9 bases, with 14 bases spanning the gap. Germline assignment: CDR1 GTSNPN and CDR2 SVGIG (reference sequence). The chain's CDR3 is CAWSIAGLRSPLHF. The CDR3 DNA reads as TGTGCCTGGAGTATAGCAGGATTGCGTTCACCCCTCCACTTT.

This clonotype was observed a handful of times. Here the CDR3 reads CASSLFGGRETQYF. CDR3 nucleotide sequence: TGTGCCAGCAGCTTATTTGGGGGGCGGGAGACCCAGTACTTC. This chain uses TRBV7-3 with TRBJ2-5, with D possibly being TRBD1 or TRBD2 (6 bases each). The CDR3 has 14 amino acids. From germline, CDR1 is SGHTA and CDR2 FQGTGA. Trimming cost V 2 bases and J 5 bases, with 12 bases left between them.

This rearrangement joins TRBV6-6 to TRBJ1-6; TRBD1 is a possible D gene (6 bases). The CDR3 extends over 14 amino acids. The germline V gene has CDR1 MNHNY and CDR2 SVGAGI (reference sequence). Trimming took 5 bases from V and 10 from J, leaving 15 bases between them. The DNA for the CDR3 is TGTGCCAGCAGTCCTCCAGGGGAGAGATCACCCCTCCACTTT. Residues: CASSPPGERSPLHF.

This clonotype was observed at least ten times. The V and J genes are TRBV30 and TRBJ1-3; weak D call: TRBD1 (5 bases). The CDR3 spans 14 residues. The germline V gene has CDR1 GTSNPN and CDR2 SVGIG (reference sequence). V lost 4 bases and J lost 0, with 10 bases in between. CDR3 sequence (DNA): TGTGCCTGGACCCGGGACTCCTCTGGAAACACCATATATTTT. It codes for CAWTRDSSGNTIYF.

CDR3 in DNA: TGTGCCATCAGACTAGCGGGGTGGCCTGGTGAGCAGTTCTTC. Translating gives CAIRLAGWPGEQFF. The rearrangement uses TRBV10-3 and TRBJ2-1; 10 positions match TRBD2. The CDR3 is made up of 14 amino acids. V shed 6 bases, J shed 9 bases, and the junction held 8 bases outside the gene matches. The V gene's germline CDR1 is ENHRY and CDR2 SYGVKD.

This clonotype showed up just a few times. This chain uses TRBV19 with TRBJ2-3; D perhaps matches TRBD2 (7 bases). In germline, CDR1 is LNHDA, CDR2 SQIVND (reference sequence). The CDR3 has 15 amino acids. The ends were cut back, 7 bases at V and 0 bases at J, with 14 bases in the middle. Here the CDR3 DNA reads TGTGCCAGTAAGGGGGGGACTTGGAGCACAGATACGCAGTATTTT. Its protein product is CASKGGTWSTDTQYF. Combining the CDR3 with reference TRBV19 and TRBJ2-3 gives the whole variable domain DGGITQSPKYLFRKEGQNVTLSCEQNLNHDAMYWYRQDPGQGLRLIYYSQIVNDFQKGDIAEGYSVSREKKESFPLTVTSAQKNPTAFYLCASKGGTWSTDTQYFGPGTRLTVL.

This clonotype was counted a few times. The gene calls are TRBV5-1 and TRBJ1-1; D is undetermined. This CDR3 contains 11 residues. Looked up from germline, CDR1 is SGHRS and CDR2 is YFSETQ. The V gene lost 0 bases and the J gene lost 8 bases, with 5 bases spanning the gap. The CDR3 DNA follows: TGCGCCAGCAGCTTGGGGGGAGAAGCTTTCTTT. This encodes CASSLGGEAFF.

The chain couples TRBV6-5 to TRBJ1-5; D unresolved. The CDR3 spans 13 residues. Between the trimmed V and J ends, which lost 6 bases and 8 bases, there was a span of 14 bases. The V gene's germline CDR1 is MNHEY and CDR2 SVGAGI. The CDR3 protein is CASSPAVDKPQHF. CDR3 nucleotide sequence: TGTGCCAGCAGCCCCGCAGTGGATAAGCCCCAGCATTTT.

This clonotype was observed a few times. The chain employs TRBV30 and TRBJ2-7; either TRBD1 or TRBD2 may supply D (5 bases each). CDR3 length equals 13 residues. The germline V gene encodes CDR1 GTSNPN and CDR2 SVGIG (reference sequence). V lost 2 bases and J lost 3, with 11 bases in between. The CDR3 nucleotides are TGTGCCTGGAGTATTGGGACCGACTACGAGCAGTACTTC. The encoded protein is CAWSIGTDYEQYF.

The rearrangement links TRBV5-1 to TRBJ1-2; 8 bases line up with TRBD1. The germline CDR1 and CDR2 sequences are SGHRS and YFSETQ. V was pared by 4 bases and J by 11 bases, with 13 bases of the junction left unmatched. CDR3 size: 14 residues. For the CDR3, the DNA is TGCGCCAGCAGCGATCCGGGACAGGTCATTGGATACACCTTC. It codes for CASSDPGQVIGYTF.

This clonotype was seen at least ten times. The rearrangement joins TRBV6-1 to TRBJ2-3; no clear D gene. Germline loops: CDR1 MNHNS, CDR2 SASEGT. Deletions cut 5 bases from V and 3 bases from J, with 9 bases between. CDR3 length equals 13 residues. The CDR3 bases are TGTGCCAGCAGTCCCACAGCGACAGATACGCAGTATTTT. This codes for CASSPTATDTQYF.

The chain is built from TRBV6-5 and TRBJ2-3, with D perhaps given as TRBD1 or TRBD2 (5 bases each). CDR1 and CDR2 from the germline V gene are MNHEY and SVGAGI. Trimming removed 0 bases from V and 7 bases from J, with 11 bases in between. The CDR3 length is 14 residues. The CDR3 sequence is CASSYSEGRNTQYF. The CDR3 coding sequence is TGTGCCAGCAGTTACTCAGAGGGACGAAATACGCAGTATTTT.

Comments on this clonotype: Possible read error: a much larger clone is one base away. V is TRBV15 and J is TRBJ1-2, with TRBD1 matching over 7 bases. Germline V gene sequence: CDR1 LNHNV, CDR2 YYDKDF (reference sequence). This CDR3 has 14 amino acids. The DNA of the CDR3 is TGTACCACCAGCAGACAGGGAGCCGACAGTGGCTACACCTTC. This translates into CTTSRQGADSGYTF. Filled out from reference TRBV15 and TRBJ1-2, the complete variable domain reads DAMVIQNPRYQVTQFGKPVTLSCSQTLNHNVMYWYQQKSSQAPKLLFHYYDKDFNNEADTPDNFQSRRPNTSFCFLDIRSPGLGDTAMYLCTTSRQGADSGYTFGSGTRLTVV.

A few counts support this clonotype. The chain combines TRBV6-2 or TRBV6-3 with TRBJ2-5, with D perhaps given as TRBD1 or TRBD2 (5 bases each). Trimming removed 6 bases from V and 7 bases from J, with 12 bases in between. Germline values: CDR1 MNHEY, CDR2 SVGEGT. This CDR3 is 12 amino acids long. CDR3 amino acids: CASRSGAGTQYF. The DNA for the CDR3 is TGTGCCAGCAGATCTGGGGCGGGGACCCAGTACTTC.

This clonotype qualifies as medium-sized. This chain links TRBV19 with TRBJ2-7; 9 bases match TRBD1. CDR3 length: 14 amino acids. V shed 4 bases and J 5 bases; nucleotides not matched to a gene: 6. CDR1 LNHDA and CDR2 SQIVND come from the germline V gene (reference sequence). Here the CDR3 reads CASSRDRVGHEQYF. CDR3 DNA sequence: TGTGCCAGTAGTAGGGACAGGGTGGGCCACGAGCAGTACTTC.

This clonotype was seen ten or more times. The chain employs TRBV19 and TRBJ2-6; no clear D gene. The CDR3 sequence is 13 residues long. Germline V gene data show CDR1 as LNHDA and CDR2 as SQIVND (reference sequence). Trimming shortened V by 6 bases and J by 0 bases, and 3 bases separated the two germline ends. The CDR3 protein is CASSLSGANVLTF. The CDR3 DNA sequence: TGTGCCAGTAGCCTCTCTGGGGCCAACGTCCTGACTTTC.

Relative to its sample, this clonotype is medium-sized (0.01 to 0.1%). The chain uses TRBV19 and TRBJ2-7, with 7 bases lining up with TRBD1. CDR3 length equals 12 residues. Unmatched junction bases numbered 4, after V lost 5 bases and J lost 6 bases. Germline lookup yields CDR1 LNHDA and CDR2 SQIVND (reference sequence). CDR3 DNA: TGTGCCAGTAGTCCGACAGGGCTCGAGCAGTACTTC. The encoded protein is CASSPTGLEQYF. The variable domain in full, with the rest retrieved from reference TRBV19 and TRBJ2-7, is DGGITQSPKYLFRKEGQNVTLSCEQNLNHDAMYWYRQDPGQGLRLIYYSQIVNDFQKGDIAEGYSVSREKKESFPLTVTSAQKNPTAFYLCASSPTGLEQYFGPGTRLTVT.

In this sample, this clonotype turned up a few times. The chain joins TRBV7-9 to TRBJ2-5; a weak D match, TRBD1 (6 bases). CDR3 length: 15 amino acids. Per the germline V gene, CDR1 is SEHNR and CDR2 is FQNEAQ (reference sequence). V lost 2 bases and J 3 bases, leaving 13 bases between the germline ends. CDR3 in DNA: TGTGCCAGCAGCTTAACCCCGCGACAGGAAGAGACCCAGTACTTC. It translates to CASSLTPRQEETQYF.

The chain joins TRBV12-3 or TRBV12-4 to TRBJ2-1; D might be TRBD2 (5 bases). The germline V and J ends were trimmed by 2 bases and 0 bases, with 8 bases remaining between them. The CDR3 totals 15 residues. CDR3: CASSLWESSYNEQFF. The DNA of the CDR3 is TGTGCCAGCAGTTTATGGGAGAGCTCCTACAATGAGCAGTTCTTC.

The chain is built from TRBV19 and TRBJ1-6, with 7 bases fitting TRBD1. V was clipped by 6 bases and J by 0 bases; unmatched bases: 14. Germline-derived CDR1 and CDR2 are LNHDA and SQIVND (reference sequence). The CDR3 is made up of 19 amino acids. CDR3 nucleotide sequence: TGTGCCAGTAGGCTAGGGGACAGCTTCAGGAGCTCCTATAATTCACCCCTCCACTTT. This gives the protein CASRLGDSFRSSYNSPLHF.

This rearrangement joins TRBV6-5 to TRBJ1-6, with TRBD1 matching over 8 bases. This CDR3 is built from 14 residues. Germline CDR1 is MNHEY and CDR2 is SVGAGI. Unmatched junction bases numbered 7, after V lost 7 bases and J lost 8 bases. The CDR3 nucleotides are TGTGCCAGCACCCCGGGACAGGCATATTCACCCCTCCACTTT. The encoded protein is CASTPGQAYSPLHF.

This clonotype has more than one count but fewer than ten. This chain links TRBV28 with TRBJ2-1; 7 bases fit TRBD2. This CDR3 region has 16 residues. The germline gives CDR1 MDHEN, CDR2 SYDVKM. Trimming at V came to 2 bases and at J to 2 bases, leaving 6 bases not matched to a gene. CDR3 residues: CASSLIWGLTYNEQFF. CDR3 DNA: TGTGCCAGCAGTTTAATTTGGGGACTAACCTACAATGAGCAGTTCTTC. Filled out from reference TRBV28 and TRBJ2-1, the complete variable domain reads DVKVTQSSRYLVKRTGEKVFLECVQDMDHENMFWYRQDPGLGLRLIYFSYDVKMKEKGDIPEGYSVSREKKERFSLILESASTNQTSMYLCASSLIWGLTYNEQFFGPGTRLTVL.

The V gene is TRBV6-1, the J gene TRBJ2-5; 15 bases map to TRBD2. Germline V lookup: CDR1 MNHNS, CDR2 SASEGT. V lost 8 bases and J lost 5; bases outside the gene matches: 9. There are 16 residues in the CDR3. In nucleotides, the CDR3 is TGTGCCAGCTGGCGGACTAGCGGGGGGGGTCGGGAGACCCAGTACTTC. The encoded protein is CASWRTSGGGRETQYF.

The chain has TRBV7-3 and TRBJ2-5; 9 positions match TRBD2. There are 15 residues in the CDR3. The junction had 6 bases not matched to a gene; V was cut back by 2 bases and J by 5 bases. Germline CDR1 reads SGHTA; CDR2 reads FQGTGA. CDR3 loop: CASSLAGGPGETQYF. DNA for the CDR3: TGTGCCAGCAGCTTAGCGGGGGGGCCAGGGGAGACCCAGTACTTC.